These T cell receptor beta chains were read from a single sample in a study of T-cell reconstitution after alpha-beta-depleted transplantation in children. MiXCR was run by TCRdb on the PCR reads, yielding one entry per CDR3 protein. Here the sample spans about 500,000 distinct CDR3 sequences, about 33% being singletons. The sequences come from PBMCs from the stem cell graft donor, collected from the stem cell graft. These receptors came from a human donor who donated a stem cell graft to a child with aplastic anemia. The CDR3 runs from the conserved cysteine through the conserved F or W. The order of the fields is clone size, V gene, CDR3 protein. Clone size is not always given. Where it is, it says once, few, many or a class for expanded clones.

clone_size: -
v_call: TRBV12-3/TRBV12-4
cdr3_aa: CASSLAANQPQHF

clone_size: few
v_call: TRBV14
cdr3_aa: CASSQDPVWTSGAYEQYF

clone_size: -
v_call: TRBV20-1
cdr3_aa: CSAPQAGQGNSGEQFF

clone_size: few
v_call: TRBV30
cdr3_aa: CAWSGPGQGRDYLSYTF

clone_size: -
v_call: TRBV30
cdr3_aa: CAWSLSTGVRSELFF

clone_size: few
v_call: TRBV7-2
cdr3_aa: CASSSVPRGTSYNEQFF

clone_size: -
v_call: TRBV6-1
cdr3_aa: CASTNRDRGPQFF

clone_size: -
v_call: TRBV12-3/TRBV12-4
cdr3_aa: CASKGGGEQFF

clone_size: few
v_call: TRBV29-1
cdr3_aa: CSVQGKNTDTQYF

clone_size: -
v_call: TRBV12-3/TRBV12-4
cdr3_aa: CASSPPGISGNTIYF

clone_size: -
v_call: TRBV30
cdr3_aa: CAWNKGVSSYNEQFF

clone_size: -
v_call: TRBV30
cdr3_aa: CAWSVRTPSKARNSPLHF

clone_size: -
v_call: TRBV5-1
cdr3_aa: CASSLNTGGETQYF

clone_size: few
v_call: TRBV12-3/TRBV12-4
cdr3_aa: CASSSTNGWEQFF

clone_size: few
v_call: TRBV4-3
cdr3_aa: CASSQELVNGIQYF

clone_size: few
v_call: TRBV20-1
cdr3_aa: CSGSRREGLYEQYF

clone_size: -
v_call: TRBV20-1
cdr3_aa: CSASTVLGAIWGSNQPQHF

clone_size: -
v_call: TRBV7-3
cdr3_aa: CASSLTPGVGTQYF